The 22 T cell receptor beta chains below come from one sample, sequenced in a study of human T cells and chemical hapten exposure. One entry per CDR3 protein results from TCRdb running MiXCR on the RACE reads. The sample yields roughly 84,000 distinct CDR3 sequences, more than 9% seen once. Time point of the sample: patch test 2, 6 weeks after DPC sensitization. As to treatment: therapeutic diphenylcyclopropenone sensitization with weekly scalp DPC. Material: whole blood, obtained in connection with sensitization to the hapten diphenylcyclopropenone (DPC). The receptor source for this set is a woman between 50 and 59 years old with alopecia areata. Some clones in this sample may be carry-over from other donors' samples.

This clonotype appeared many times. The rearrangement links TRBV6-2 or TRBV6-3 to TRBJ1-2; D ambiguous. Germline V lookup: CDR1 MNHEY, CDR2 SVGEGT. The V end lost 2 bases, the J end lost 4 bases, and 11 bases lay between the germline ends. CDR3 length equals 14 residues. In DNA, the CDR3 is TGTGCCAGCAGTTACCAAGAGAAGAGCTATGGCTACACCTTC. Its protein product is CASSYQEKSYGYTF.

As regards this clonotype: Just one base apart from a much larger clone, this may be a read error. This rearrangement joins TRBV7-9 to TRBJ1-4, with unresolved D. The germline V gene has CDR1 SEHNR and CDR2 FQNEAQ (reference sequence). The V end was cut by 7 bases, the J end by 8 bases, with 11 bases between. CDR3 length: 12 residues. The CDR3 reads CASNKIAEKLFF. Written as DNA, the CDR3 is TGTGCCAGCAACAAGATCGCCGAAAAACTGTTTTTT.

This clonotype was counted only a few times. The chain uses TRBV18 and TRBJ2-1; D is uncertain. Deletions cut 4 bases from V and 6 bases from J, with 16 bases between. CDR1 and CDR2 from the germline V gene are KGHSH and LQKENI. This CDR3 is built from 15 residues. Here the CDR3 reads CASSRRTGRSNEQFF. Written as DNA, the CDR3 is TGTGCCAGCTCACGACGGACGGGTCGGTCCAATGAGCAGTTCTTC.

This clonotype was detected a few times. V usage is TRBV18 and J usage is TRBJ1-1; 8 nucleotides align to TRBD1. CDR3 size: 14 residues. V lost 4 bases and J lost 2; bases outside the gene matches: 3. Germline V gene data show CDR1 as KGHSH and CDR2 as LQKENI. The CDR3 sequence is CASSRDRLNTEAFF. DNA of the CDR3: TGTGCCAGCTCACGGGACAGGCTAAACACTGAAGCTTTCTTT.

The chain carries TRBV19 and TRBJ2-1, with 8 positions matching TRBD2. The V gene's germline CDR1 is LNHDA and CDR2 SQIVND (reference sequence). CDR3 length: 15 residues. J lost 4 bases, V lost 2 bases, and 4 bases had no gene match. The CDR3 DNA reads as TGTGCCAGTAGTATAATGGCTAGCGGGTACAATGAGCAGTTCTTC. Translated, it gives CASSIMASGYNEQFF.

This clonotype showed up just a few times. The chain joins TRBV9 to TRBJ2-1, with D possibly being TRBD1 (5 bases). The CDR3 is made up of 14 amino acids. CDR1 SGDLS and CDR2 YYNGEE come from the germline V gene. Trimming took off 2 bases at V and 3 bases at J, with 9 bases between the two ends. Written as DNA, the CDR3 is TGTGCCAGCAGCGTCAGGGCAGTCTACAATGAGCAGTTCTTC. It yields the protein CASSVRAVYNEQFF.

A single count supports this clonotype. V and J are TRBV29-1 and TRBJ2-1; weak D call: TRBD2 (6 bases). Germline assignment: CDR1 SQVTM and CDR2 ANQGSEA. The germline V and J ends were trimmed by 2 bases and 8 bases, with 16 bases remaining between them. This CDR3 has 14 amino acids. CDR3 in DNA: TGCAGCGTTGAACCTCGGGAGTTCTTCGATGAGCAGTTCTTC. Translating gives CSVEPREFFDEQFF.

The chain links TRBV28 to TRBJ2-7; possibly TRBD1 for D (5 bases). The CDR3 consists of 15 residues. Trimming removed 3 bases from V and 3 bases from J, with 15 bases in between. Germline CDR1 is MDHEN and CDR2 is SYDVKM. The CDR3 protein is CASSFSARTYYEQYF. DNA of the CDR3: TGTGCCAGCAGTTTCTCAGCGCGGACATACTACGAGCAGTACTTC. Using reference TRBV28 and TRBJ2-7 for the parts outside the CDR3, the full variable domain is DVKVTQSSRYLVKRTGEKVFLECVQDMDHENMFWYRQDPGLGLRLIYFSYDVKMKEKGDIPEGYSVSREKKERFSLILESASTNQTSMYLCASSFSARTYYEQYFGPGTRLTVT.

This clonotype was seen more than once but under ten times. The chain recombines TRBV30 with TRBJ2-1; unclear D gene. The CDR3 is made up of 11 amino acids. Trimming shortened V by 3 bases and J by 7 bases, and 7 bases separated the two germline ends. In germline, CDR1 is GTSNPN, CDR2 SVGIG (reference sequence). For the CDR3, the DNA is TGTGCCTGGAGCCCCCGGAATGAGCAGTTCTTC. This sequence encodes CAWSPRNEQFF.

CDR3 coding DNA: TGCAGTGCGGGAGGGGACAGGGGAATCTACGAGCAGTACTTC. It specifies CSAGGDRGIYEQYF. V and J are TRBV20-1 and TRBJ2-7, with 10 nucleotides matching TRBD1. The CDR3 runs to 14 residues. From germline, CDR1 is DFQATT and CDR2 SNEGSKA (reference sequence). Germline trimming cut 6 bases from V and 3 bases from J; bases unmatched to any gene: 8.

The genes are TRBV20-1 and TRBJ1-6; TRBD1 agrees at 7 bases. The J segment lost 8 bases and the V segment lost 6 bases, leaving 10 bases of the junction unmatched. Germline CDR1 reads DFQATT; CDR2 reads SNEGSKA (reference sequence). The CDR3 has 14 residues. Here the CDR3 DNA reads TGCAGTGCCAGGACCGGGACAGATTATTCACCCCTCCACTTT. Its translation: CSARTGTDYSPLHF.

This clonotype occurred a few times. Compared with germline, one end of the junction differs, possibly owing to a read error. This chain links TRBV12-3 or TRBV12-4 with TRBJ1-2; D remains ambiguous. The CDR3 is made up of 15 amino acids. CDR3 region: CASSLVLTSPTSAAF. Written as DNA, the CDR3 is TGTGCCAGCAGTTTAGTTCTTACTTCCCCGACTTCGGCCGCCTTC.

This clonotype was seen ten or more times. One end of the junction varies from germline; a read error may be responsible. As DNA, the CDR3 is TGCAGTGCTAGAGATTCAGGGGGAACTAATTATGGCTACACCTTC. Translation: CSARDSGGTNYGYTF. The rearrangement uses TRBV20-1 and TRBJ1-2; 7 bases agree with TRBD1. This CDR3 is built from 15 residues. CDR1 DFQATT and CDR2 SNEGSKA come from the germline V gene (reference sequence).

This clonotype was seen many times. The chain combines TRBV11-2 with TRBJ2-3; D is undetermined. Germline V CDR1 and CDR2: SGHAT, FQNNGV. The CDR3 loop spans 13 amino acids. The V end was cut by 3 bases, the J end by 3 bases, with 7 bases between. The CDR3 spells CASSLPATDTQYF. CDR3 nucleotide sequence: TGTGCCAGCAGCTTGCCGGCGACAGATACGCAGTATTTT.

This clonotype was detected many times. This rearrangement joins TRBV5-1 to TRBJ2-2; 13 nucleotides line up with TRBD2. The CDR3 has 16 residues. V gave up 4 bases and J gave up 6 bases; unmatched junction bases: 6. The V gene's germline CDR1 is SGHRS and CDR2 YFSETQ. CDR3 DNA: TGCGCCAGCAGCCCCGGACTAGCGGGAGTCTCCGGGGAGCTGTTTTTT. It is translated as CASSPGLAGVSGELFF. Complete variable domain (other parts from reference TRBV5-1 and TRBJ2-2): KAGVTQTPRYLIKTRGQQVTLSCSPISGHRSVSWYQQTPGQGLQFLFEYFSETQRNKGNFPGRFSGRQFSNSRSEMNVSTLELGDSALYLCASSPGLAGVSGELFFGEGSRLTVL.

This clonotype was recorded at least ten times. This sequence joins TRBV11-2 and TRBJ2-7; 7 bases line up with TRBD2. V lost 6 bases, J lost 4 bases, and 6 bases stayed unmatched. Germline CDR1 and CDR2: SGHAT and FQNNGV. This CDR3 region has 13 residues. CDR3 protein: CASRSGLVYEQYF. CDR3 in DNA: TGTGCCAGCAGATCCGGACTAGTTTACGAGCAGTACTTC.

This clonotype was seen ten or more times. The chain carries TRBV12-3 or TRBV12-4 and TRBJ2-7; 9 bases are shared with TRBD1. The CDR3 sequence is 16 residues long. J lost 0 bases, V lost 3 bases, and 6 bases had no gene match. This CDR3 is CASSFRGQGTSYEQYF. For the CDR3, the DNA is TGTGCCAGCAGTTTTCGAGGACAGGGGACCTCCTACGAGCAGTACTTC.

This clonotype was observed many times. V is TRBV12-3 or TRBV12-4 and J is TRBJ2-1, with D possibly matching TRBD1 (5 bases). The CDR3 length is 12 residues. V was trimmed by 10 bases and J by 5 bases, leaving 12 bases between them. In DNA form, the CDR3 reads TGTGCCATCCCTTTGGGGCACAATGAGCAGTTCTTC. Protein product: CAIPLGHNEQFF.

This chain connects TRBV28 to TRBJ1-3; D is perhaps TRBD1 (5 bases). Germline lookup yields CDR1 MDHEN and CDR2 SYDVKM. This CDR3 region has 13 residues. V dropped 5 bases and J dropped 0 bases, with 5 bases sitting between them. The chain's CDR3 is CASSTGSGNTIYF. DNA of the CDR3: TGTGCCAGCAGTACAGGCTCTGGAAACACCATATATTTT.

This clonotype was picked up many times. The V gene is TRBV18, the J gene TRBJ1-4; D possibly corresponds to TRBD1 (5 bases). From germline, CDR1 is KGHSH and CDR2 LQKENI. The CDR3 totals 13 residues. The V and J ends lost 5 bases and 7 bases respectively, with 11 bases between them. In nucleotides, the CDR3 is TGTGCCAGCTCAGAGGACATAGGTGAAAAACTGTTTTTT. It codes for CASSEDIGEKLFF.

The rearrangement joins TRBV29-1 to TRBJ1-2; unclear D gene. The V and J ends lost 0 bases and 7 bases respectively, with 15 bases between them. From germline, CDR1 is SQVTM and CDR2 ANQGSEA. The CDR3 loop spans 14 amino acids. CDR3 protein: CSVEDNLGMGGYTF. CDR3 nucleotide sequence: TGCAGCGTTGAAGATAATCTGGGGATGGGTGGCTACACCTTC.

This clonotype came up a few times. The gene calls are TRBV28 and TRBJ2-5; TRBD2 is a possible D gene (6 bases). Trimming stripped 6 bases from V and 1 base from J, with 21 bases between. There are 17 residues in the CDR3. CDR1 is MDHEN, CDR2 SYDVKM, per germline. The CDR3 reads CASSGPYGGMSQETQYF. DNA of the CDR3: TGTGCCAGCAGCGGGCCTTACGGCGGGATGAGCCAAGAGACCCAGTACTTC. The variable domain in full, with the rest retrieved from reference TRBV28 and TRBJ2-5, is DVKVTQSSRYLVKRTGEKVFLECVQDMDHENMFWYRQDPGLGLRLIYFSYDVKMKEKGDIPEGYSVSREKKERFSLILESASTNQTSMYLCASSGPYGGMSQETQYFGPGTRLLVL.